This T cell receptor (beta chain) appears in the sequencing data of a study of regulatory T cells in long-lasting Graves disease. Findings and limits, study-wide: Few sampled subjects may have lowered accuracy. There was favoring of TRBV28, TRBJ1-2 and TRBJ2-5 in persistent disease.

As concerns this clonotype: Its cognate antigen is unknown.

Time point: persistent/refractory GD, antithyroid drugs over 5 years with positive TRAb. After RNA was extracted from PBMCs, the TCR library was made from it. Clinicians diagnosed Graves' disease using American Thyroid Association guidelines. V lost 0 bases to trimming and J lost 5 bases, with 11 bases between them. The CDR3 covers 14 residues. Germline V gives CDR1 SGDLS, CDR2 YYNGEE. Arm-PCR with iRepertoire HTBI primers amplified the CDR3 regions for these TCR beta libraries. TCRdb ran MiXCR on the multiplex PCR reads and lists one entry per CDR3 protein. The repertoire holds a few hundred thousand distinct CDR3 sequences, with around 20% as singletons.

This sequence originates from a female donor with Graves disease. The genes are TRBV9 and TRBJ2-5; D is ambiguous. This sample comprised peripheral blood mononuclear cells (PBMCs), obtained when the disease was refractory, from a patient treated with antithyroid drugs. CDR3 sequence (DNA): TGTGCCAGCAGCGTAGGAGGCAGTCCGGAGACCCAGTACTTC. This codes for CASSVGGSPETQYF.